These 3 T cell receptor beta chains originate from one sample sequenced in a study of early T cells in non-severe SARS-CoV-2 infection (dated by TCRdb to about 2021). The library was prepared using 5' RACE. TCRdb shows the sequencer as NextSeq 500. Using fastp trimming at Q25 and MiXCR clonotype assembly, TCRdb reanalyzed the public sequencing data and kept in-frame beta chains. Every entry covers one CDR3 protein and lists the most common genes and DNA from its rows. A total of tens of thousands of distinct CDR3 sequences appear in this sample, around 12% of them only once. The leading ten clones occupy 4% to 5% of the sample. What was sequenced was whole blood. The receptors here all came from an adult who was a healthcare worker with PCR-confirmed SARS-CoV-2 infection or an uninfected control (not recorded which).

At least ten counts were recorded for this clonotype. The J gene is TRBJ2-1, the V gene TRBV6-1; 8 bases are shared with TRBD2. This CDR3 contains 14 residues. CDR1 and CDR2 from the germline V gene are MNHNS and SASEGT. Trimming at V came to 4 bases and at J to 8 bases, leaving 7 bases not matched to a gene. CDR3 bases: TGTGCCAGCAGTGGGCAGCGGGAGAGTGATGAGCAGTTCTTC. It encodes CASSGQRESDEQFF.

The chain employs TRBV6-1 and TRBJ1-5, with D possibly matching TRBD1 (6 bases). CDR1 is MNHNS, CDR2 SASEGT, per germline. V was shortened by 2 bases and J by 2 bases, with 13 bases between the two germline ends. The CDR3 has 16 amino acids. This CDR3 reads CASSEWGGEGNQPQHF. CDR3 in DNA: TGTGCCAGCAGTGAATGGGGGGGCGAGGGCAATCAGCCCCAGCATTTT.

The CDR3 spells CSARERQAAAYGYTF. Here the CDR3 DNA reads TGCAGTGCTAGAGAACGCCAGGCGGCTGCATATGGCTACACCTTC. The chain joins TRBV20-1 to TRBJ1-2, with D unclear. The germline V and J ends were trimmed by 0 bases and 5 bases, with 16 bases remaining between them. Germline V gives CDR1 DFQATT, CDR2 SNEGSKA (reference sequence). The CDR3 is made up of 15 amino acids.